The 28 T cell receptor beta chains in this list originate from one sample, sequenced in a study of glioma-infiltrating T cells after dendritic cell vaccination. The time point: after dendritic cell vaccination, including at tumor progression/relapse. Profiling relied on immunoSEQ multiplex PCR, and the TCRdb table lists in-frame clones only, not all of them. This table holds tens of thousands of clones, roughly four fifths found once. Source: blood, taken after dendritic cell vaccination. All receptors derive from a human donor with glioblastoma.

This chain joins TRBV6-5 and TRBJ2-1, with 10 bases lining up with TRBD2. The germline gives CDR1 MNHEY, CDR2 SVGAGI. V shed 7 bases, J shed 5 bases, and the junction held 5 bases outside the gene matches. The CDR3 extends over 14 amino acids. The CDR3 is CASTKRGGNNEQFF. The CDR3 DNA sequence: TGTGCCAGCACTAAGCGGGGGGGTAACAATGAGCAGTTCTTC.

The CDR3 here is CASRAGNTNEQFF. Here the CDR3 DNA reads TGTGCCAGCCGGGCGGGTAACACCAATGAGCAGTTCTTC. The V call is TRBV2, the J call TRBJ2-1, with D possibly TRBD2 on 5 matching bases. The CDR3 extends over 13 amino acids. CDR1 is SNHLY and CDR2 is FYNNEI in the germline V gene. V was trimmed by 8 bases and J by 6 bases, leaving 14 bases between them.

CDR3 residues: CASSLEQVNQPQHF. The CDR3, as DNA: TGTGCCAGCAGCTTAGAGCAGGTCAATCAGCCCCAGCATTTT. The chain carries TRBV7-6 and TRBJ1-5; D not resolved. The CDR3 consists of 14 residues. Trimming took 1 base from V and 3 from J, leaving 7 bases between them. Germline V gene sequence: CDR1 SGHVS, CDR2 FNYEAQ.

J is TRBJ1-6 and V is TRBV4-3; D remains unclear. Germline CDR1 and CDR2: LGHNA and YSLEER. Trimming stripped 0 bases from V and 6 bases from J, with 9 bases between. The length of the CDR3 is 15 residues. The DNA for the CDR3 is TGCGCCAGCAGCCAAGACGGCGGAGTTAATTCACCCCTCCACTTT. It encodes CASSQDGGVNSPLHF.

The rearrangement uses TRBV6-5 and TRBJ2-5, with 7 positions matching TRBD1. The J call may not be correct, given that the DNA end is closer to TRBJ2-7. This CDR3 is built from 14 residues. CDR1 is MNHEY and CDR2 is SVGAGI in the germline V gene. DNA for the CDR3: TGTGCCAGCAGCCAGGGACAGTACCTCTACGAGCAGTACTTC. Translation gives CASSQGQYLYEQYF.

The V gene is TRBV5-1, the J gene TRBJ2-3; TRBD2 matches at 11 bases. The CDR3 sequence is 18 residues long. The trim removed 2 bases at V and 0 bases at J, leaving 8 bases unmatched. Germline lookup yields CDR1 SGHRS and CDR2 YFSETQ. The CDR3 is CASSFSGGAYDSTDTQYF. CDR3 DNA sequence: TGCGCCAGCAGCTTTAGCGGGGGGGCATACGACAGCACAGATACGCAGTATTTT.

The V call is TRBV30, the J call TRBJ2-7; 7 bases fit TRBD2. CDR3 length: 14 amino acids. CDR1 is GTSNPN, CDR2 SVGIG, per germline (reference sequence). Trimming cost V 0 bases and J 2 bases; bases outside gene matches: 4. This CDR3 is CAWSVRGVTYEQYF. The CDR3 region has the DNA TGTGCCTGGAGTGTACGGGGGGTAACCTACGAGCAGTACTTC. Full variable domain (rest looked up from reference TRBV30 and TRBJ2-7): SQTIHQWPATLVQPVGSPLSLECTVEGTSNPNLYWYRQAAGRGLQLLFYSVGIGQISSEVPQNLSASRPQDRQFILSSKKLLLSDSGFYLCAWSVRGVTYEQYFGPGTRLTVT.

The V and J genes are TRBV19 and TRBJ1-2; 8 bases fit TRBD1. The CDR3 is 13 residues long. Germline CDR1 LNHDA, CDR2 SQIVND (reference sequence). V trimming: 9 bases; J trimming: 7 bases; junction bases outside the gene matches: 10. The CDR3 sequence is CASSVTGGAGYTF. DNA of the CDR3: TGTGCCAGCTCGGTCACAGGGGGGGCTGGCTACACCTTC.

This clone was counted only a few times. The rearrangement uses TRBV27 and TRBJ1-2; D possibly corresponds to TRBD1 (6 bases). V was pared by 5 bases and J by 9 bases, with 31 bases between. The CDR3 totals 18 residues. Germline V gene data show CDR1 as MNHEY and CDR2 as SMNVEV (reference sequence). CDR3 DNA sequence: TGTGCCAGCAGTAATTGTCCGAGCGAGTGGGGGCCAGGTTGCAGCTACACCTTC. Translation gives CASSNCPSEWGPGCSYTF.

This clone came up a few times. The chain's CDR3 is CASSYTGGGTGELFF. CDR3 bases: TGTGCCAGCAGCTATACAGGGGGCGGAACCGGGGAGCTGTTTTTT. The chain recombines TRBV7-3 with TRBJ2-2; 9 bases align to TRBD1. The CDR3 has 15 residues. Per the germline V gene, CDR1 is SGHTA and CDR2 is FQGTGA. The V and J ends lost 4 bases and 5 bases, in that order; junction bases with no gene match: 5.

This sequence joins TRBV18 and TRBJ2-3; D may be TRBD1 (5 bases). Germline-derived CDR1 and CDR2 are KGHSH and LQKENI. The ends were cut back, 6 bases at V and 4 bases at J, with 11 bases in the middle. There are 13 residues in the CDR3. The CDR3 coding sequence is TGTGCCAGCTCCAACTCACAGGCAGATACGCAGTATTTT. Its protein product is CASSNSQADTQYF.

This clone was seen a single time. V is TRBV6-5 and J is TRBJ2-7; 7 bases line up with TRBD1. The CDR3 is 15 residues long. V trimming: 0 bases; J trimming: 2 bases; junction bases outside the gene matches: 4. CDR1 and CDR2 (germline): MNHEY, SVGAGI. CDR3 sequence reads: CASSYSETGTYEQYF. For the CDR3, the DNA is TGTGCCAGCAGTTACTCGGAGACAGGGACCTACGAGCAGTACTTC.

The V call is TRBV19, the J call TRBJ1-1, with 7 bases that match TRBD1. V lost 6 bases, J lost 2 bases, and 9 bases stayed unmatched. The CDR3 is 15 amino acids. Germline V gives CDR1 LNHDA, CDR2 SQIVND (reference sequence). This CDR3 is CASRFHRDSNTEAFF. The CDR3 DNA reads as TGTGCCAGTAGATTCCACCGGGACAGCAACACTGAAGCTTTCTTT.

This clone has only a few counts. This chain connects TRBV6-6 to TRBJ1-2; tentatively, D is TRBD1 (6 bases). Germline V gives CDR1 MNHNY, CDR2 SVGAGI (reference sequence). V lost 6 bases and J 3 bases, leaving 14 bases between the germline ends. CDR3 length: 14 amino acids. CDR3 sequence (DNA): TGTGCCAGCAGCTTGCCCACAGGGTACTATGGCTACACCTTC. Its translation is CASSLPTGYYGYTF.

V is TRBV9 and J is TRBJ2-1, with 10 bases fitting TRBD1. The V gene end was trimmed by 3 bases and the J gene end by 3 bases; junction bases not matched to a gene: 3. This CDR3 contains 15 residues. Germline lookup yields CDR1 SGDLS and CDR2 YYNGEE. In DNA form, the CDR3 reads TGTGCCAGCAGCGCAGGACAGGGGGACTACAATGAGCAGTTCTTC. This gives the protein CASSAGQGDYNEQFF.

This rearrangement joins TRBV9 to TRBJ1-1; 9 nucleotides match TRBD1. After removal of 1 base from V and 4 bases from J, the junction contained 8 bases not matched to a gene. The germline gives CDR1 SGDLS, CDR2 YYNGEE. The CDR3 has 16 amino acids. DNA for the CDR3: TGTGCCAGCAGCGTATGGACAGGGGTACGGTCCACTGAAGCTTTCTTT. It specifies CASSVWTGVRSTEAFF.

The chain employs TRBV7-2 and TRBJ1-1; D gene uncertain. Germline CDR1 SGHTA, CDR2 FQGNSA. The CDR3 consists of 15 residues. V was cut by 0 bases and J by 3 bases, with 11 bases left in between. CDR3 region: CASSLAREGYTEAFF. DNA for the CDR3: TGTGCCAGCAGCTTAGCGAGGGAGGGTTACACTGAAGCTTTCTTT.

This clone turned up a few times. The chain employs TRBV7-2 and TRBJ2-7; 7 nucleotides line up with TRBD1. Germline assignment: CDR1 SGHTA and CDR2 FQGNSA. V was clipped by 4 bases and J by 3 bases; unmatched bases: 0. The CDR3 consists of 12 residues. This chain's CDR3 is CASSWDSYEQYF. DNA of the CDR3: TGTGCCAGCAGCTGGGACAGCTACGAGCAGTACTTC.

CDR3 DNA: TGTGCCAGTAGTATGGGAGCAGGTAATTCACCCCTCCACTTT. It codes for CASSMGAGNSPLHF. The chain has TRBV19 and TRBJ1-6; D gene ambiguous. Germline assignment: CDR1 LNHDA and CDR2 SQIVND (reference sequence). The ends were cut back, 3 bases at V and 6 bases at J, with 9 bases in the middle. This CDR3 region has 14 residues.

The V gene is TRBV29-1, the J gene TRBJ1-2; 8 bases fit TRBD1. With V trimmed by 4 bases and J by 8 bases, 3 bases remained unmatched. This CDR3 has 11 amino acids. CDR1 is SQVTM and CDR2 is ANQGSEA in the germline V gene. CDR3 protein: CSVATGDGYTF. For the CDR3, the DNA is TGCAGCGTTGCGACAGGGGACGGCTACACCTTC.

V and J are TRBV5-4 and TRBJ2-1; a weak D match, TRBD2 (5 bases). The CDR3 has 15 residues. V was shortened by 3 bases and J by 1 base, with 11 bases between the two germline ends. The germline V gene encodes CDR1 SGHNT and CDR2 YYREEE (reference sequence). The CDR3 here is CASSSERDSYNEQFF. The CDR3, as DNA: TGTGCCAGCAGCTCGGAGAGGGATTCCTACAATGAGCAGTTCTTC.

V and J are TRBV11-2 and TRBJ2-7, with D maybe TRBD1 (6 bases). Trimming pared 1 base from V and 5 bases from J, leaving 12 bases between. From germline, CDR1 is SGHAT and CDR2 FQNNGV. The CDR3 has 14 residues. CDR3 residues: CASSLAGAYNEQYF. The CDR3 coding sequence is TGTGCCAGCAGCTTAGCAGGGGCGTACAACGAGCAGTACTTC.

This chain connects TRBV27 to TRBJ1-6; maybe TRBD1 (5 bases). The V gene's germline CDR1 is MNHEY and CDR2 SMNVEV (reference sequence). This CDR3 is 15 amino acids long. Trimming removed 8 bases at V and 8 bases at J, with 19 bases between. CDR3 in amino acids: CASSTYGGSDSPLHF. The DNA of the CDR3 is TGTGCCAGCTCGACTTACGGGGGTAGCGATTCACCCCTCCACTTT.

In this sample, this clone turned up once. V and J are TRBV5-8 and TRBJ1-5; tentative D call: TRBD1 (5 bases). CDR3 size: 15 residues. V was clipped by 4 bases and J by 0 bases, with 11 bases between them. Germline-derived CDR1 and CDR2 are SGHTS and YDEGEE. The CDR3 here is CASSLKGYSNQPQHF. CDR3 DNA: TGTGCCAGCAGCCTAAAGGGGTATAGCAATCAGCCCCAGCATTTT.

The rearrangement links TRBV11-1 to TRBJ1-1; D is unresolved. V lost 5 bases and J 0 bases, leaving 7 bases between the germline ends. CDR1 and CDR2 from the germline V gene are SGHAT and FQDESV (reference sequence). The length of the CDR3 is 13 residues. CDR3 in DNA: TGTGCCAGCAGCCCTTCTGTGAACACTGAAGCTTTCTTT. This sequence encodes CASSPSVNTEAFF. Complete variable domain (other parts from reference TRBV11-1 and TRBJ1-1): EAEVAQSPRYKITEKSQAVAFWCDPISGHATLYWYRQILGQGPELLVQFQDESVVDDSQLPKDRFSAERLKGVDSTLKIQPAELGDSAMYLCASSPSVNTEAFFGQGTRLTVV.

The chain links TRBV4-2 to TRBJ1-4, with D tentatively TRBD1 (5 bases). The V end lost 1 base, the J end lost 7 bases, and 16 bases lay between the germline ends. CDR1 and CDR2 from the germline V gene are LGHNA and YNFKEQ. CDR3 length: 16 residues. The CDR3 DNA is TGTGCCAGCAGCCAAGCGCCAGGGTGGTCCCCTGAAAAACTGTTTTTT. Translated: CASSQAPGWSPEKLFF.

This clone turned up a few times. V gene TRBV5-6 combines with J gene TRBJ1-4, with 10 bases identical to TRBD1. Germline V CDR1 and CDR2: SGHDT, YYEEEE. CDR3 length equals 16 residues. The junction had 3 bases not matched to a gene; V was cut back by 0 bases and J by 4 bases. CDR3 DNA: TGTGCCAGCAGCTTGGTGGACAGGGGGAGTAATGAAAAACTGTTTTTT. Translation: CASSLVDRGSNEKLFF.

The chain recombines TRBV4-2 with TRBJ2-1; TRBD2 is a possible D gene (7 bases). The CDR3 extends over 16 amino acids. CDR1 and CDR2 from the germline V gene are LGHNA and YNFKEQ. The V gene lost 2 bases and the J gene lost 8 bases, with 19 bases spanning the gap. The CDR3 nucleotides read TGTGCCAGCAGCCAAAATGGGAGGGGGGGCGTCGATGAGCAGTTCTTC. Translated, it gives CASSQNGRGGVDEQFF.